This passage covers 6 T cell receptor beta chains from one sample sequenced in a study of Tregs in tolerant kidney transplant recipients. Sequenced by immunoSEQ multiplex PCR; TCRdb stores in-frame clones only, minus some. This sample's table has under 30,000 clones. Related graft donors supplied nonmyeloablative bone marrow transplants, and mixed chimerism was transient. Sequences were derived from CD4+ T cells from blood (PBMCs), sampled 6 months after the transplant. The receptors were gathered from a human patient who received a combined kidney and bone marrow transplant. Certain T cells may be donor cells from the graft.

The CDR3 protein is CASSSTGRGTEAFF. CDR3 bases read: TGTGCCAGCAGCTCCACAGGGAGAGGGACTGAA. The V gene is TRBV7-2, the J gene TRBJ1-1, with a weak D call TRBD1 (6 bases). The CDR3 end lies 3 residues beyond the end of the read and is filled in from the germline J gene. The ends were cut back, 4 bases at V and 5 bases at J, with 14 bases in the middle. CDR3 length: 14 amino acids. The germline V gene has CDR1 SGHTA and CDR2 FQGNSA.

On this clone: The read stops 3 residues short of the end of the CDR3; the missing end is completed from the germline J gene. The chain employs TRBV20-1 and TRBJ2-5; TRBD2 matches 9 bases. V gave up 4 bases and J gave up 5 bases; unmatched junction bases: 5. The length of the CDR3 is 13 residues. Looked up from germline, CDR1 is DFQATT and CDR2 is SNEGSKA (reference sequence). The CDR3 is CSAKIAGAETQYF. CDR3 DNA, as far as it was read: TGCAGTGCTAAAATAGCGGGGGCGGAGACC.

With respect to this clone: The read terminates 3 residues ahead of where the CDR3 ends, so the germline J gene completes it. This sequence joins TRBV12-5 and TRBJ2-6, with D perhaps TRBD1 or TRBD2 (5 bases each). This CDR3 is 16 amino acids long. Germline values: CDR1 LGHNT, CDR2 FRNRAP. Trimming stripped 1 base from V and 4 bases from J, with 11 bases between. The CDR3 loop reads CASGLGGERGANVLTF. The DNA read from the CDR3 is TGTGCTAGTGGTTTGGGAGGGGAGAGAGGGGCCAACGTC.

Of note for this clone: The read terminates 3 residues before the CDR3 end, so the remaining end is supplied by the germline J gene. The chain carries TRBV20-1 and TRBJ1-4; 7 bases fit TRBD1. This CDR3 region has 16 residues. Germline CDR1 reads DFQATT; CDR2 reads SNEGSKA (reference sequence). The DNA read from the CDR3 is TGCAGTGCTAGGATAGTAACAGGGGTGTTCCCCCCCAAA. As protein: CSARIVTGVFPPK. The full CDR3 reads CSARIVTGVFPPKLFF.

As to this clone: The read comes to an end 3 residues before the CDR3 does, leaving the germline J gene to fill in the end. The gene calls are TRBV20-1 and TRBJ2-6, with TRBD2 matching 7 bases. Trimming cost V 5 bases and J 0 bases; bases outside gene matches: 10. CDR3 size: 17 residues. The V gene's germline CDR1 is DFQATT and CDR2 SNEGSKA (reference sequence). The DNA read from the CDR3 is TGCAGTGCTCCTCCAGCCGGGGGGACCTCTGGGGCCAACGTC. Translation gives CSAPPAGGTSGANV. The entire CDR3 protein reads CSAPPAGGTSGANVLTF.

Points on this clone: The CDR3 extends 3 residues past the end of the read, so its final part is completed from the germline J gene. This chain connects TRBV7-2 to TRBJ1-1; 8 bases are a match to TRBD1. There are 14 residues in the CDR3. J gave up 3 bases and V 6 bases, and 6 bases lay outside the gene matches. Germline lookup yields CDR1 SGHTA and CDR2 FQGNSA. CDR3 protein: CASSSGQGHTEAFF. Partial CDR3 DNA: TGTGCCAGCAGTTCCGGACAGGGCCACACTGAA.